This TCR beta chain was observed in a study of blood T cell repertoires in COVID-19. For the study at large: Spain, Italy and the United States supplied samples that represented acute and convalescent COVID-19. T cells, B-cell-depleted T cells, or PBMCs supplied cDNA or gDNA.

The CDR3 contains 16 residues. The germline gives CDR1 LNHDA, CDR2 SQIVND (reference sequence). Unmatched junction bases numbered 11, after V lost 7 bases and J lost 0 bases. Original processing methods: Reference gene primer amplification yielded estimated nucleated cell counts. Profiling relied on immunoSEQ multiplex PCR, and the TCRdb table lists in-frame clones only, not all of them. V and J calls and clone size come straight from that table; D and trimming were deduced from the DNA. The data contain just over 95,000 clones, 90% of them singletons. The V gene is TRBV19, the J gene TRBJ1-1; 7 positions match TRBD1. The TCR sequence derives from a man aged 55 to 69 with acute or convalescent COVID-19. The sequencing input was peripheral blood. CDR3 sequence (DNA): TGTGCCAGTATCAATTCCGCCAGGGGGTTGAACACTGAAGCTTTCTTT. Its protein product is CASINSARGLNTEAFF. The full variable domain, rest sourced from reference TRBV19 and TRBJ1-1, is DGGITQSPKYLFRKEGQNVTLSCEQNLNHDAMYWYRQDPGQGLRLIYYSQIVNDFQKGDIAEGYSVSREKKESFPLTVTSAQKNPTAFYLCASINSARGLNTEAFFGQGTRLTVV.